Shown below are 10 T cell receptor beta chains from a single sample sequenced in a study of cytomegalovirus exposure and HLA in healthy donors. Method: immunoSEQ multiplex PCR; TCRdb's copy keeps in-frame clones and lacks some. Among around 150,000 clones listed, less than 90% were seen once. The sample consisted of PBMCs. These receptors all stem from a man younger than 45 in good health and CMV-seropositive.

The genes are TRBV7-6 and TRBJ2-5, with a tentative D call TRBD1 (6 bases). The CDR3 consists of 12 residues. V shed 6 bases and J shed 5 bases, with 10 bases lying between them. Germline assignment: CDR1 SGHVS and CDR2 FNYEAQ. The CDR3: CASSQGSETQYF. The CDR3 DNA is TGTGCCAGCAGTCAGGGGTCGGAGACCCAGTACTTC.

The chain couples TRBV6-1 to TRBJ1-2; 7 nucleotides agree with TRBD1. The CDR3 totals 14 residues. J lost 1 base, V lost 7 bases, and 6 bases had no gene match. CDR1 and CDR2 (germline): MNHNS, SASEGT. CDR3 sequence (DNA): TGTGCCAGCAACCCGGGACAGAGTAACTATGGCTACACCTTC. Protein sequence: CASNPGQSNYGYTF.

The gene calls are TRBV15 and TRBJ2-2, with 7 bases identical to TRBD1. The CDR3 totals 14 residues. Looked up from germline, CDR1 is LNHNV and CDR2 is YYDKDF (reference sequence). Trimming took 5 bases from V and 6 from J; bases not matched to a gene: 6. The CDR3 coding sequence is TGTGCCACCAGCCCACAGGGGTCGGCCGGGGAGCTGTTTTTT. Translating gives CATSPQGSAGELFF.

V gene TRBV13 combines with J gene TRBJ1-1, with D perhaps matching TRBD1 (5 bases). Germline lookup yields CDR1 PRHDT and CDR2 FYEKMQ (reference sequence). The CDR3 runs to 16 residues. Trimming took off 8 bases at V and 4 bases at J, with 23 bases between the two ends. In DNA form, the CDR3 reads TGTGCCAGCGCCCGGGGAGGGGCCCTACAAGGCACTGAAGCTTTCTTT. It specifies CASARGGALQGTEAFF.

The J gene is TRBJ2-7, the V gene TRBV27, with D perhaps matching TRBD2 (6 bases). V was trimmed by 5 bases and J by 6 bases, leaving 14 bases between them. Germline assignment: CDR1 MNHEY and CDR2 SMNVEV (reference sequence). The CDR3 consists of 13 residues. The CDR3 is CASSPRGRSEQYF. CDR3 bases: TGTGCCAGCAGTCCAAGAGGGAGGAGCGAGCAGTACTTC.

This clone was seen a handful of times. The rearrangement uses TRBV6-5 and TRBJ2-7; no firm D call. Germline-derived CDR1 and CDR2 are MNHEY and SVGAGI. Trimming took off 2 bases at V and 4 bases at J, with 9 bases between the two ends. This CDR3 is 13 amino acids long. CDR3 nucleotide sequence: TGTGCCAGCAGTTACCCCCCCGTGTACGAGCAGTACTTC. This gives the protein CASSYPPVYEQYF.

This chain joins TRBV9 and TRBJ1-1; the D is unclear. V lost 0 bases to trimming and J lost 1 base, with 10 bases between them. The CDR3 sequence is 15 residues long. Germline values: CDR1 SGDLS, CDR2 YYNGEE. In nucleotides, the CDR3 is TGTGCCAGCAGCGTAGTAGCCGTGGAGAACACTGAAGCTTTCTTT. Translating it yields CASSVVAVENTEAFF. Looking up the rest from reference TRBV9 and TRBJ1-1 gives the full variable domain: DSGVTQTPKHLITATGQRVTLRCSPRSGDLSVYWYQQSLDQGLQFLIQYYNGEERAKGNILERFSAQQFPDLHSELNLSSLELGDSALYFCASSVVAVENTEAFFGQGTRLTVV.

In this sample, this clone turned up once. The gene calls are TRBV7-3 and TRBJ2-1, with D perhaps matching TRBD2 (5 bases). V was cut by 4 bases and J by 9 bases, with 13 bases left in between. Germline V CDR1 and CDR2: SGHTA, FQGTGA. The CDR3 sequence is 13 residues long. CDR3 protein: CASSSVGAGEQFF. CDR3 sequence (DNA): TGTGCCAGCAGCTCCGTCGGCGCGGGTGAGCAGTTCTTC.

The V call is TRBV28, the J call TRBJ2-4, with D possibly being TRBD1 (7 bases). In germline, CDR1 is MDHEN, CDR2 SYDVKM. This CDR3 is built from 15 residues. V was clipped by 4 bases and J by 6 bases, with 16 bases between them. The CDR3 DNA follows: TGTGCCAGCAGTTCCCTCGGAGGGGGCGCAAACATTCAGTACTTC. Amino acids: CASSSLGGGANIQYF.

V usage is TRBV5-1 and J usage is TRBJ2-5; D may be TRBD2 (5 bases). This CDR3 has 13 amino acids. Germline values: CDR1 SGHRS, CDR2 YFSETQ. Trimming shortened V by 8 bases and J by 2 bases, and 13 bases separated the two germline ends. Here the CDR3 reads CASAGTLQETQYF. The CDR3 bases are TGCGCCAGTGCGGGTACCTTACAAGAGACCCAGTACTTC.